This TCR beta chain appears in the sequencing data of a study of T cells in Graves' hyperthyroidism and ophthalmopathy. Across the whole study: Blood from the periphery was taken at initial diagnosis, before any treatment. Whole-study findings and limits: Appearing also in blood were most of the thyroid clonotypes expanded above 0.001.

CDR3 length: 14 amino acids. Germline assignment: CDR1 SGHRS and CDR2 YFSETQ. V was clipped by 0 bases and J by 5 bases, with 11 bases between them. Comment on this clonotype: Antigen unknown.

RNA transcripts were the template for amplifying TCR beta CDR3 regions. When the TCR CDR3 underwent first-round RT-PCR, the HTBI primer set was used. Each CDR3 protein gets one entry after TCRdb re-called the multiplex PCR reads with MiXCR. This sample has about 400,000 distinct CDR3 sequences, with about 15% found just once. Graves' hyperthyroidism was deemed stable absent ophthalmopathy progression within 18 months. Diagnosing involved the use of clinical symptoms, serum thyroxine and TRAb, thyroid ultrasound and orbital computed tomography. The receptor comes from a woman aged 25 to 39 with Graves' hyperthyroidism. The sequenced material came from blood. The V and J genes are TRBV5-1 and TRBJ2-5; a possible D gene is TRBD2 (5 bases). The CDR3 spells CASSLGLWEETQYF. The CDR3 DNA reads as TGCGCCAGCAGCTTGGGACTCTGGGAGGAGACCCAGTACTTC.